One and the same sample provided the 14 T cell receptor beta chains below, sequenced in a study of blood T cells in healthy people across ages. Alongside a J-beta primer mix, a sample-barcoded 5' primer served in a second PCR lasting roughly 6 to 11 cycles. From the 5' RACE reads, TCRdb called clonotypes with MiXCR, one entry per CDR3 protein. The table lists about 720,000 distinct CDR3 sequences, 20% to 25% of them singletons, with around 21% in the top ten. The sample taken for sequencing was blood. The receptors derive from a man between 65 and 80 years old in good health.

This clonotype was seen many times. V gene TRBV5-5 combines with J gene TRBJ2-3; no reliable D call. V was pared by 2 bases and J by 1 base, with 5 bases between. This CDR3 contains 13 residues. Germline V gene data show CDR1 as SGHKS and CDR2 as YYEKEE (reference sequence). The DNA of the CDR3 is TGTGCCAGCAGCTTCTCCGGCACAGATACGCAGTATTTT. Encoded protein: CASSFSGTDTQYF.

A remark on this clonotype: Because it lacks the conserved phenylalanine or tryptophan at the end, this CDR3 is likely a read error. The rearrangement links TRBV7-9 to TRBJ2-3; possibly TRBD1 or TRBD2 for D (5 bases each). The CDR3 runs to 14 residues. V lost 4 bases to trimming and J lost 2 bases, with 10 bases between them. Germline CDR1 SEHNR, CDR2 FQNEAQ (reference sequence). As DNA, the CDR3 is TGTGCCAGCAGCTCCGGGGCCATCACAGATACGCAGTATCTT. Translating gives CASSSGAITDTQYL.

This chain joins TRBV15 and TRBJ2-2; D gene unclear. Per germline, CDR1 LNHNV and CDR2 YYDKDF (reference sequence). The CDR3 loop spans 15 amino acids. V was cut by 0 bases and J by 4 bases, with 9 bases left in between. The CDR3 nucleotides read TGTGCCACCAGCAGAGATCTGGCCTCCACCGGGGAGCTGTTTTTT. Translating it yields CATSRDLASTGELFF.

The chain carries TRBV19 and TRBJ1-2; 8 nucleotides align to TRBD1. V was clipped by 4 bases and J by 0 bases; unmatched bases: 4. The germline gives CDR1 LNHDA, CDR2 SQIVND (reference sequence). The CDR3 loop spans 15 amino acids. CDR3 sequence: CASSKGTGANYGYTF. CDR3 sequence (DNA): TGTGCCAGTAGTAAAGGGACAGGAGCTAACTATGGCTACACCTTC.

This clonotype showed up just a few times. The chain links TRBV29-1 to TRBJ2-5; TRBD2 matches at 12 bases. This CDR3 spans 14 amino acids. V shed 5 bases, J shed 5 bases, and the junction held 6 bases outside the gene matches. From germline, CDR1 is SQVTM and CDR2 ANQGSEA. This CDR3 is CSVPGLAGRETQYF. The CDR3 nucleotides are TGCAGCGTTCCAGGACTAGCGGGGAGGGAGACCCAGTACTTC.

The rearrangement links TRBV18 to TRBJ2-6; D is uncertain. Trimming removed 6 bases at V and 0 bases at J, with 12 bases between. CDR3 length: 16 residues. The germline V gene has CDR1 KGHSH and CDR2 LQKENI. This CDR3 is CASSPQAPSGANVLTF. DNA of the CDR3: TGTGCCAGCTCCCCTCAGGCACCCTCTGGGGCCAACGTCCTGACTTTC.

This clonotype was counted a few times. This chain joins TRBV7-2 and TRBJ2-3, with TRBD1 identical over 9 bases. Germline-derived CDR1 and CDR2 are SGHTA and FQGNSA. The CDR3 contains 17 residues. After removal of 3 bases from V and 0 bases from J, the junction contained 7 bases not matched to a gene. The CDR3 is CASSLYRGQLSTDTQYF. DNA of the CDR3: TGTGCCAGCAGCTTGTACAGGGGGCAGTTGAGCACAGATACGCAGTATTTT.

The rearrangement joins TRBV20-1 to TRBJ1-1; D not resolved. V was clipped by 5 bases and J by 2 bases, with 6 bases between them. The CDR3 totals 11 residues. CDR1 and CDR2 (germline): DFQATT, SNEGSKA (reference sequence). The CDR3 loop reads CSARINTEAFF. CDR3 in DNA: TGCAGTGCTCGGATTAACACTGAAGCTTTCTTT.

A remark on this clonotype: A much larger clonotype is one base distant, so this may be a read error. The CDR3 spells CASSLGSGIADTQYF. The CDR3 DNA is TGTGCCAGCAGTTTGGGTAGCGGGATCGCAGATACGCAGTATTTT. The chain uses TRBV12-3 or TRBV12-4 and TRBJ2-3; 8 nucleotides match TRBD2. V gave up 3 bases and J gave up 4 bases; unmatched junction bases: 6. The length of the CDR3 is 15 residues.

In this sample, this clonotype turned up many times. V is TRBV29-1 and J is TRBJ2-1, with 8 bases aligning to TRBD2. The germline V gene has CDR1 SQVTM and CDR2 ANQGSEA. J was trimmed by 7 bases and V by 2 bases; bases with no gene match: 10. The CDR3 has 15 amino acids. CDR3 amino acids: CSVEPSSGSANEQFF. The CDR3, as DNA: TGCAGCGTTGAACCCTCCAGCGGGAGTGCGAATGAGCAGTTCTTC.

This clonotype was seen more than once but under ten times. This rearrangement joins TRBV5-1 to TRBJ1-1; 7 bases match TRBD1. The CDR3 is 15 amino acids. Germline lookup yields CDR1 SGHRS and CDR2 YFSETQ. V gave up 0 bases and J gave up 5 bases; unmatched junction bases: 7. For the CDR3, the DNA is TGCGCCAGCAGCTTGGGACAGGGTGGGGTAACTGAAGCTTTCTTT. Its translation: CASSLGQGGVTEAFF.

In this sample, this clonotype turned up a few times. The rearrangement links TRBV18 to TRBJ2-5; the match to TRBD1 covers 8 bases. The DNA end is a closer match to TRBJ2-7, so the J assignment may be wrong. Germline V gene lookup returns CDR1 KGHSH and CDR2 LQKENI. The CDR3 consists of 15 residues. The DNA for the CDR3 is TGTGCCAGCTCATCAAACCGGGACAGGTTATCCGAGCAGTACTTC. Its protein product is CASSSNRDRLSEQYF.

This clonotype was counted ten times or more. The chain is built from TRBV6-2 or TRBV6-3 and TRBJ1-2; D not certain. Trimming shortened V by 4 bases and J by 4 bases, and 10 bases separated the two germline ends. The CDR3 is made up of 13 amino acids. CDR1 is MNHEY and CDR2 is SVGEGT in the germline V gene. CDR3 amino acids: CASSSDGLYGYTF. As DNA, the CDR3 is TGTGCCAGCAGTTCAGACGGCCTCTATGGCTACACCTTC.

The rearrangement joins TRBV10-3 to TRBJ2-5; 7 bases are shared with TRBD1. The last part of the DNA fits TRBJ2-7 better; the J call may be wrong. This CDR3 has 13 residues. The germline gives CDR1 ENHRY, CDR2 SYGVKD. The chain's CDR3 is CAISDRGNYEQYF. The CDR3 DNA is TGTGCCATCAGTGACAGGGGGAACTACGAGCAGTACTTC.